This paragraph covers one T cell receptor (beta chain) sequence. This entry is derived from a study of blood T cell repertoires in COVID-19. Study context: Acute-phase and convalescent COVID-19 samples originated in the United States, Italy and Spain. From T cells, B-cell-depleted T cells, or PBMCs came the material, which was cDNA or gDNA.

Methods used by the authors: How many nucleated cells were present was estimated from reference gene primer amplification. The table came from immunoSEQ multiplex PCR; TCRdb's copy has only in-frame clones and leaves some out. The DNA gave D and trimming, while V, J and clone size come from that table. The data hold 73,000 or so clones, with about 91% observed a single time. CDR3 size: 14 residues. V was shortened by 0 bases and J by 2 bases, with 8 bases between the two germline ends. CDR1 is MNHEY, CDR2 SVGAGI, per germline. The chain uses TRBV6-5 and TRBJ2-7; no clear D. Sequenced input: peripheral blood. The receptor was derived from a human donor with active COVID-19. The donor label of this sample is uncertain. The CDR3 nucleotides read TGTGCCAGCAGTTACTCGAAACAGACCTACGAGCAGTACTTC. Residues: CASSYSKQTYEQYF.